Below, one T cell receptor beta chain is given with its context. The data were obtained in a study of blood T cell repertoires in COVID-19. Study details: Collection of acute and convalescent COVID-19 samples took place in the United States, Italy and Spain. T cells, B-cell-depleted T cells, or PBMCs provided the cDNA or gDNA that served as material.

The authors' processing: Reference gene primer amplification yielded estimated nucleated cell counts. Assay: immunoSEQ multiplex PCR; the TCRdb copy retains only in-frame clones and omits some. V, J and clone size derive from that table, while D and trimming were established from the DNA sequence. This sample yields 200,000 to 250,000 clones, of which 80% are seen a single time; 6% to 7.5% belongs to the top ten. The length of the CDR3 is 14 residues. The J segment lost 5 bases and the V segment lost 4 bases, leaving 4 bases of the junction unmatched. Germline CDR1 LNHNV, CDR2 YYDKDF (reference sequence). Cohort allocation depended upon clinical history that participants reported.

V and J are TRBV15 and TRBJ1-2, with 10 nucleotides matching TRBD1. The sample taken for sequencing was PBMCs or T cells enriched from blood (not recorded which). This clonotype was sampled from a woman aged 40 to 50 with acute COVID-19. CDR3 protein: CATSTGTGVYGYTF. In nucleotides, the CDR3 is TGTGCCACCAGCACAGGGACAGGGGTTTATGGCTACACCTTC.